The clone carrying this T cell receptor beta chain occurred once. The J segment lost 4 bases and the V segment lost 4 bases, leaving 6 bases of the junction unmatched. There are 15 residues in the CDR3. Germline CDR1 and CDR2: SGHRS and YFSETQ. The data were taken from a study of blood T cell repertoires in COVID-19. About the research overall: There were acute and convalescent COVID-19 samples, and they came from the United States, Italy and Spain. In each case, the material was cDNA or gDNA derived from T cells, B-cell-depleted T cells, or PBMCs.

In the authors' workflow: Using reference gene primer amplification, nucleated cell counts were estimated. Some clones are missing from TCRdb's copy, which holds only in-frame ones; the method was immunoSEQ multiplex PCR. V, J and clone size were drawn from that table, and D and trimming were deduced from the DNA. The sample consists of 200,000 to 300,000 clones, more than 75% of them appearing once. The rearrangement links TRBV5-1 to TRBJ1-2; 11 bases align to TRBD1. Sequencing was carried out using peripheral blood. The origin of this receptor is a woman in her thirties who had recovered from COVID-19. CDR3 loop: CASSMDRGRGYGYTF. CDR3 nucleotide sequence: TGCGCCAGCAGCATGGACAGGGGGCGCGGCTATGGCTACACCTTC.